These 17 T cell receptor beta chains originate from one sample sequenced in a study of shared T cell receptors in the human thymus. Assay: immunoSEQ multiplex PCR; the TCRdb copy retains only in-frame clones and omits some. The sample has over 450,000 clones, around 78% seen once. This sample was also put to use in a study of human thymus T cells.

The specimen was thymocytes. All receptors derive from a boy younger than two with a congenital heart defect.

This clone was seen once. The chain combines TRBV4-1 with TRBJ2-7; TRBD2 agrees at 13 bases. J was trimmed by 4 bases and V by 0 bases; bases with no gene match: 3. The CDR3 sequence is 16 residues long. CDR1 and CDR2 from the germline V gene are MGHRA and YSYEKL. In DNA, the CDR3 is TGCGCCAGCAGCCAAGAGGAGACTAGCGGGAGGTACGAGCAGTACTTC. Translation gives CASSQEETSGRYEQYF.

The rearrangement joins TRBV6-5 to TRBJ2-5; TRBD1 matches 8 bases. J was trimmed by 4 bases and V by 2 bases; bases with no gene match: 9. The germline V gene has CDR1 MNHEY and CDR2 SVGAGI. The CDR3 extends over 16 amino acids. CDR3: CASSYAGQGGGETQYF. Here the CDR3 DNA reads TGTGCCAGCAGTTACGCCGGACAGGGAGGTGGAGAGACCCAGTACTTC.

The rearrangement uses TRBV28 and TRBJ1-4; 8 bases align to TRBD1. Per the germline V gene, CDR1 is MDHEN and CDR2 is SYDVKM. The CDR3 runs to 17 residues. The J segment lost 1 base and the V segment lost 6 bases, leaving 10 bases of the junction unmatched. The CDR3 here is CASRPRQGMGTNEKLFF. The CDR3 coding sequence is TGTGCCAGCAGGCCCCGACAGGGGATGGGAACTAATGAAAAACTGTTTTTT. The full variable domain, with the rest looked up from reference TRBV28 and TRBJ1-4, is DVKVTQSSRYLVKRTGEKVFLECVQDMDHENMFWYRQDPGLGLRLIYFSYDVKMKEKGDIPEGYSVSREKKERFSLILESASTNQTSMYLCASRPRQGMGTNEKLFFGSGTQLSVL.

This chain joins TRBV11-3 and TRBJ2-2, with TRBD2 matching 12 bases. The CDR3 consists of 19 residues. V lost 5 bases and J lost 3; bases outside the gene matches: 13. Germline V gene lookup returns CDR1 SGHNT and CDR2 YENEEA. CDR3 DNA: TGTGCCAGCAGCCCCCGACTAGCGGGAGACGGACTACACACCGGGGAGCTGTTTTTT. Amino acids: CASSPRLAGDGLHTGELFF.

V gene TRBV4-1 combines with J gene TRBJ2-5; no clear D. The CDR3 runs to 14 residues. Germline CDR1 MGHRA, CDR2 YSYEKL. With 1 base removed from V and 3 bases from J, the gap between germline ends came to 9 bases. The CDR3 protein is CASSQAPAEETQYF. The CDR3 DNA reads as TGCGCCAGCAGCCAAGCCCCCGCGGAAGAGACCCAGTACTTC.

J is TRBJ2-7 and V is TRBV27; 7 nucleotides line up with TRBD2. Germline V gives CDR1 MNHEY, CDR2 SMNVEV (reference sequence). This CDR3 region has 15 residues. V shed 6 bases and J 2 bases; nucleotides not matched to a gene: 10. CDR3 bases: TGTGCCAGCAGCAGACTTAGCGGGCCCCCCTACGAGCAGTACTTC. Its protein product is CASSRLSGPPYEQYF.

J is TRBJ2-7 and V is TRBV4-1; 8 positions agree with TRBD1. The CDR3 totals 18 residues. Germline-derived CDR1 and CDR2 are MGHRA and YSYEKL. V dropped 0 bases and J dropped 2; count of bases not matched to a gene: 12. CDR3 protein: CASSQDGPHRDRTYEQYF. In nucleotides, the CDR3 is TGCGCCAGCAGCCAAGACGGCCCCCACCGGGACAGGACCTACGAGCAGTACTTC.

This clone was seen more than once but under ten times. The chain employs TRBV25-1 and TRBJ2-7, with 7 positions matching TRBD2. The CDR3 is 16 amino acids. Trimming cost V 1 base and J 3 bases; bases outside gene matches: 9. Germline CDR1 MGHDK, CDR2 SYGVNS. The CDR3 is CASSESGRRSRYEQYF. The CDR3 region has the DNA TGTGCCAGCAGTGAATCCGGGAGGAGGAGCCGCTACGAGCAGTACTTC.

This clone showed up just once. The chain has TRBV4-1 and TRBJ2-5; TRBD2 aligns across 14 bases. J gave up 5 bases and V 4 bases, and 15 bases lay outside the gene matches. This CDR3 comprises 19 residues. CDR1 and CDR2 from the germline V gene are MGHRA and YSYEKL. The CDR3 DNA reads as TGCGCCAGCAGCCGGGGACTAGCGGGAGTGAGAAGAGTTGTGGAGACCCAGTACTTC. The encoded protein is CASSRGLAGVRRVVETQYF.

The CDR3 bases are TGTGCCAGTAGAGACAGGGGAATATCCTATGGCTACACCTTC. As protein: CASRDRGISYGYTF. The chain has TRBV28 and TRBJ1-2, with 8 bases identical to TRBD1. CDR1 and CDR2 from the germline V gene are MDHEN and SYDVKM. CDR3 length equals 14 residues. Losses at the gene ends were 9 bases for V and 4 bases for J; bases not matched to a gene: 10.

The chain joins TRBV7-9 to TRBJ2-5; no clear D. The CDR3 sequence is 13 residues long. Trimming removed 5 bases from V and 2 bases from J, with 9 bases in between. Germline CDR1 and CDR2: SEHNR and FQNEAQ (reference sequence). DNA of the CDR3: TGTGCCAGCAGCCCCAACCTACAAGAGACCCAGTACTTC. The encoded protein is CASSPNLQETQYF.

A note on this clone: The sample carries other DNA sequences with the same CDR3. The V gene is TRBV6-1, the J gene TRBJ1-5; 7 bases align to TRBD1. Germline CDR1 reads MNHNS; CDR2 reads SASEGT. V dropped 2 bases and J dropped 0; count of bases not matched to a gene: 10. The CDR3 is 18 amino acids. As DNA, the CDR3 is TGTGCCAGCAGTGAATTGGGAGGACAGGAGGATAGCAATCAGCCCCAGCATTTT. It translates to CASSELGGQEDSNQPQHF.

J is TRBJ2-3 and V is TRBV4-3; 11 bases are shared with TRBD2. With V trimmed by 4 bases and J by 4 bases, 10 bases remained unmatched. There are 17 residues in the CDR3. Germline V gene sequence: CDR1 LGHNA, CDR2 YSLEER. CDR3 sequence (DNA): TGCGCCAGCAGCCGCGACCCGACTAGCGGGACTTCAGATACGCAGTATTTT. It is translated as CASSRDPTSGTSDTQYF.

The chain carries TRBV5-1 and TRBJ2-2; 7 nucleotides match TRBD1. CDR1 is SGHRS, CDR2 YFSETQ, per germline. V lost 0 bases, J lost 7 bases, and 12 bases stayed unmatched. This CDR3 has 17 amino acids. CDR3 protein: CASSLGQGEGRSGELFF. CDR3 in DNA: TGCGCCAGCAGCTTGGGACAGGGAGAGGGAAGGAGCGGGGAGCTGTTTTTT.

The rearrangement links TRBV30 to TRBJ1-2; the D gene is possibly TRBD1 (5 bases). Trimming cost V 0 bases and J 3 bases, with 26 bases left between them. CDR1 is GTSNPN, CDR2 SVGIG, per germline (reference sequence). This CDR3 has 19 amino acids. The CDR3 DNA sequence: TGTGCCTGGAGTGTACATCAAAGGACAAACACCACGGGGGACTATGGCTACACCTTC. Encoded protein: CAWSVHQRTNTTGDYGYTF.

This clone has a handful of counts. This chain uses TRBV7-2 with TRBJ1-2; weak D call: TRBD1 (6 bases). The CDR3 sequence is 17 residues long. Germline V gene lookup returns CDR1 SGHTA and CDR2 FQGNSA. Trimming pared 5 bases from V and 5 bases from J, leaving 24 bases between. The CDR3 DNA is TGTGCCAGCAGCCCCGTACAGGGATTCCAGTCTATGTATGGCTACACCTTC. Translation gives CASSPVQGFQSMYGYTF.

J is TRBJ2-7 and V is TRBV4-3, with TRBD2 identical over 7 bases. Per the germline V gene, CDR1 is LGHNA and CDR2 is YSLEER. The CDR3 runs to 17 residues. V trimming: 0 bases; J trimming: 5 bases; junction bases outside the gene matches: 13. The CDR3 nucleotides are TGCGCCAGCAGCCAAGAGGGTAGGGGAGGGCCGAGGCACGAGCAGTACTTC. It codes for CASSQEGRGGPRHEQYF.